The source of this T cell receptor (beta chain) is a study of OX40 agonist ivuxolimab in advanced cancers. Across the whole study: Past anti-PD-1, anti-PD-L1 or anti-CTLA-4 therapy was accepted, and 40% had received some.

This table comes from immunoSEQ multiplex PCR, and its TCRdb copy is limited to in-frame clones, with some not included. The data hold tens of thousands of clones, with around nine tenths observed a single time. Trimming removed 3 bases from V and 7 bases from J, with 9 bases in between. The V gene's germline CDR1 is SNHLY and CDR2 FYNNEI. The CDR3 loop spans 13 amino acids. This clone came up once. The sequence came from an adult with an advanced solid tumor such as melanoma, head and neck, liver or kidney cancer. Sequencing was performed on CD4+ or CD8+ T cells sorted from blood, taken in a trial of the OX40 agonist ivuxolimab. The chain carries TRBV2 and TRBJ2-2; D remains ambiguous. In DNA, the CDR3 is TGTGCCAGCAGTGACCCCTTATTCGGGGAGCTGTTTTTT. As protein: CASSDPLFGELFF.